The present T cell receptor beta chain was sequenced within a study of T cells in localized non-small cell lung cancer. Comments on this clone: What it recognizes is unknown.

Study-wide points: Longer overall survival accompanied higher blood T cell density. Of the top 100 tumor clones, median approximately 50 were in adjacent lung, more than 25 among its top 100. Clonality peaked in uninvolved adjacent lung rather than tumor. Only one tumor region went through sequencing, so heterogeneity may still be there.

Data came from immunoSEQ multiplex PCR; TCRdb stores just in-frame clones and leaves some out. The table shows more than 2,000 clones, with roughly 20% occurring only once. Germline V CDR1 and CDR2: SGHNT, YENEEA. The CDR3 runs to 14 residues. V was trimmed by 3 bases and J by 2 bases, leaving 8 bases between them. This chain connects TRBV11-3 to TRBJ1-3; D remains unclear. The starting material was lung tumor tissue, obtained before any cancer treatment. The receptor's source is a male donor aged 60 or over with stage II lung adenocarcinoma. The CDR3 reads CASSLRTAGNTIYF. The CDR3 DNA follows: TGTGCCAGCAGCTTGAGGACCGCTGGAAACACCATATATTTT.